The 2 T cell receptor beta chains below all came from one sample that was sequenced in a study of blood T cell repertoires in COVID-19. The method was immunoSEQ multiplex PCR; TCRdb's version includes in-frame clones alone and lacks a portion of them. The profile shows tens of thousands of clones, roughly nine tenths of them singletons. The sample comprised peripheral blood. The receptors come from a human donor with active COVID-19. The donor label of this sample is uncertain.

Of note for this clone: One end of the junction varies from germline; a read error may be responsible. The V gene is TRBV6-5, the J gene TRBJ1-2; D call uncertain. Per germline, CDR1 MNHEY and CDR2 SVGAGI. The CDR3 is 11 residues long. CDR3 sequence: CASSNSNNYTF. The CDR3 region has the DNA TGTGCCAGCAGTAACTCGAACAACTACACCTTC.

This clone was recorded once. V is TRBV7-9 and J is TRBJ1-1; the D gene is possibly TRBD1 (6 bases). V gave up 1 base and J gave up 10 bases, with 19 bases separating them. Germline V gene lookup returns CDR1 SEHNR and CDR2 FQNEAQ (reference sequence). CDR3 length: 15 residues. The CDR3 coding sequence is TGTGCCAGCAGCTTAGTCGCAGGGGCAGGGTCGGGAGCTTTCTTT. Its translation is CASSLVAGAGSGAFF.